Given below is one TCR beta chain in context. This sample stems from a study of graft-versus-host responses after intestinal transplantation. Overall study: Tacrolimus plus steroids were given to all recipients for about three years, preceded by anti-thymocyte globulin induction.

V was trimmed by 2 bases and J by 5 bases, leaving 2 bases between them. Germline CDR1 PRHDT, CDR2 FYEKMQ (reference sequence). The CDR3 has 11 residues. Profiled with immunoSEQ multiplex PCR; TCRdb holds only in-frame clones, not every one. Among tens of thousands of clones listed, under 95% were seen once. The chain has TRBV13 and TRBJ2-3; unclear D gene. The TCR was taken from a human patient who received an intestinal transplant, so some T cells may come from the graft donor. The sample in question was PBMCs, obtained 314 days after intestinal transplant. This CDR3 reads CASSLRDTQYF. CDR3 DNA sequence: TGTGCCAGCAGCTTACGAGATACGCAGTATTTT.